Only one count was recorded for the clone carrying this T cell receptor (beta chain). Data came from immunoSEQ multiplex PCR; TCRdb stores just in-frame clones and leaves some out. The sample holds 50,000 or so clones; about 90% are singletons and the top ten take 0.4% to 0.5%. These data belong to a study of T cell changes during pregnancy in multiple sclerosis. After removal of 3 bases from V and 8 bases from J, the junction contained 9 bases not matched to a gene. The length of the CDR3 is 16 residues. The germline V gene encodes CDR1 LGHNA and CDR2 YSLEER. The sequenced sample was CD4+ T cells from peripheral blood mononuclear cells, obtained after pregnancy. The sequence derives from a female donor in good health, enrolled as a control in a pregnancy study. This chain uses TRBV4-3 with TRBJ1-4, with 10 bases that match TRBD1. The CDR3 coding sequence is TGCGCCAGCAGCCAGCGACCCGGGACAGGGGACGAAAAACTGTTTTTT. Protein product: CASSQRPGTGDEKLFF.